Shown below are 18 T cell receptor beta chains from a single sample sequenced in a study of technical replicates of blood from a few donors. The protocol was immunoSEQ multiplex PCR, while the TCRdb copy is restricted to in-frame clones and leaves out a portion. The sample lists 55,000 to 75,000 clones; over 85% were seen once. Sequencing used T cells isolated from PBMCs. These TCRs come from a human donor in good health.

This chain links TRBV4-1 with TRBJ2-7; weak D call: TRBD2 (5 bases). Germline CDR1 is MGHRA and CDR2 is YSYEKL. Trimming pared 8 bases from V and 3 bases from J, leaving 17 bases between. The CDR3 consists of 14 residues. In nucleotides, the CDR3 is TGCGCCAGCTCCACCCCCGGACTTGTCTACGAGCAGTACTTC. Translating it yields CASSTPGLVYEQYF.

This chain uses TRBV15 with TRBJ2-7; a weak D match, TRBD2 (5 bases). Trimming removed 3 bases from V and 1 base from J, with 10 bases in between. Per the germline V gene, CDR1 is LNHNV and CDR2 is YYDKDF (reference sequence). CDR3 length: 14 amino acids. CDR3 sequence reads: CATSRIGSSYEQYF. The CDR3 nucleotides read TGTGCCACCAGCAGGATAGGGAGTTCCTACGAGCAGTACTTC.

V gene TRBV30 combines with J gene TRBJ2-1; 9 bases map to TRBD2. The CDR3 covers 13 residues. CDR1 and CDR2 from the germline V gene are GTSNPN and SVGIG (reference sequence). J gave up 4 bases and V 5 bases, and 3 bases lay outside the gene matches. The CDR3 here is CAWAGGGYNEQFF. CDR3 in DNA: TGTGCCTGGGCGGGAGGGGGATACAATGAGCAGTTCTTC.

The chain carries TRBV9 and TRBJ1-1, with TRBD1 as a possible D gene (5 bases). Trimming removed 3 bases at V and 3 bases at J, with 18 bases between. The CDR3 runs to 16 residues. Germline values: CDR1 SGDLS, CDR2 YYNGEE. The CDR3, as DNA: TGTGCCAGCAGCGATACAGGCAGGTTCTTGGACACTGAAGCTTTCTTT. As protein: CASSDTGRFLDTEAFF.

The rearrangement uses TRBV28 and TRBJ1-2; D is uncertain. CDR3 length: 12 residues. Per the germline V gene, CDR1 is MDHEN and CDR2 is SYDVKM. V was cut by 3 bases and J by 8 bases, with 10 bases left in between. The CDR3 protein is CASSFSDTGYTF. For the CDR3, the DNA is TGTGCCAGCAGTTTCTCCGACACCGGCTACACCTTC.

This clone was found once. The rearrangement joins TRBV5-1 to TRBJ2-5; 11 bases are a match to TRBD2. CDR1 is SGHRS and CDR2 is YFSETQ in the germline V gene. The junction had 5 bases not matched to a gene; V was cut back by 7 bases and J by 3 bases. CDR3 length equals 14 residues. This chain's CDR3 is CASSTSGRKETQYF. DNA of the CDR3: TGCGCCAGCTCCACTAGCGGGAGAAAAGAGACCCAGTACTTC.

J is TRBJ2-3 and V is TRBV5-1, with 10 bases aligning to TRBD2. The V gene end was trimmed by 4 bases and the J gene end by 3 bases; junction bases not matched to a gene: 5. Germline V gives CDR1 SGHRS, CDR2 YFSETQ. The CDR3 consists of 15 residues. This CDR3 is CASSVSGRATDTQYF. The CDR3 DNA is TGCGCCAGCAGCGTGAGCGGGAGGGCAACAGATACGCAGTATTTT. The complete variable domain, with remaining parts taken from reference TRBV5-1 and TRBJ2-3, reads KAGVTQTPRYLIKTRGQQVTLSCSPISGHRSVSWYQQTPGQGLQFLFEYFSETQRNKGNFPGRFSGRQFSNSRSEMNVSTLELGDSALYLCASSVSGRATDTQYFGPGTRLTVL.

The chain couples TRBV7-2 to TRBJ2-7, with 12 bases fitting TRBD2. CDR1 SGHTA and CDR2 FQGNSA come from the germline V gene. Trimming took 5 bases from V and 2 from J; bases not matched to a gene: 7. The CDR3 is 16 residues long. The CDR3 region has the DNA TGTGCCAGCAGCCTACGGACTAGCGGGACTACCTACGAGCAGTACTTC. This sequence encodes CASSLRTSGTTYEQYF.

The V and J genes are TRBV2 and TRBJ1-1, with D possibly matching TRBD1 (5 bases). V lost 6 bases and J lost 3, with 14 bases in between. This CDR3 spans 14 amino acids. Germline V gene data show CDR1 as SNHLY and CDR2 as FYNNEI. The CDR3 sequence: CASRAGLQDTEAFF. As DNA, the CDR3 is TGTGCCAGCAGGGCAGGGTTACAGGACACTGAAGCTTTCTTT.

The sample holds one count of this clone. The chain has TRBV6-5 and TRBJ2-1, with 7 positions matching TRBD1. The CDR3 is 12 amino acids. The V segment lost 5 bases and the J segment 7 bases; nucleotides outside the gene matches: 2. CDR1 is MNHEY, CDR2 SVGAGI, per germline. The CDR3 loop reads CASSKQGNEQFF. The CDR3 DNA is TGTGCCAGCAGTAAACAGGGGAATGAGCAGTTCTTC.

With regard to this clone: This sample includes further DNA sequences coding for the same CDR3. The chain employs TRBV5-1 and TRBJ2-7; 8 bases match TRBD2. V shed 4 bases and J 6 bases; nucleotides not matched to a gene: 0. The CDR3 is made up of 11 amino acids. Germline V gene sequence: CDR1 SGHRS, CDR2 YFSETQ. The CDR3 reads CASSLAGEQYF. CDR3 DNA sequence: TGCGCCAGCAGCCTAGCGGGCGAGCAGTACTTC.

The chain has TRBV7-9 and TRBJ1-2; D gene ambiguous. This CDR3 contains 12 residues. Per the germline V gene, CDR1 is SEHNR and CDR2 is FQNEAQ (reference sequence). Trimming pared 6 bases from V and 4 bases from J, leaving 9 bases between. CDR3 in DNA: TGTGCCAGCAGGGTTGACTTCTATGGCTACACCTTC. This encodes CASRVDFYGYTF.

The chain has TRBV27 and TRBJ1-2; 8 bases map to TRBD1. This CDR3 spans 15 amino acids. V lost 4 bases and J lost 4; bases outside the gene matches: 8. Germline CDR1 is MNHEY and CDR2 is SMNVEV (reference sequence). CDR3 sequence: CASSYDPGGRYGYTF. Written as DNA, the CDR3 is TGTGCCAGCAGTTACGACCCAGGGGGCCGCTATGGCTACACCTTC.

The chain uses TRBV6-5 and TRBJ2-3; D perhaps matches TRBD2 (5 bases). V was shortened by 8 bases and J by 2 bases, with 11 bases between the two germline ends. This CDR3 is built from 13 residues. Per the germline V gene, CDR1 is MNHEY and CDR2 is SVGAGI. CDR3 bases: TGTGCCAGCGTTAGCGACCTCACAGATACGCAGTATTTT. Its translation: CASVSDLTDTQYF.

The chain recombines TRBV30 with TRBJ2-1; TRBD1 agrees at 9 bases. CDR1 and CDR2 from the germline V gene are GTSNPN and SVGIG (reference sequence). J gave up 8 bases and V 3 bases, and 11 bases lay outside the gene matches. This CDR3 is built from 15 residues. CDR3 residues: CAWRFFTGGMDEQFF. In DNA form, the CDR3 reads TGTGCCTGGAGGTTTTTCACAGGGGGCATGGATGAGCAGTTCTTC.

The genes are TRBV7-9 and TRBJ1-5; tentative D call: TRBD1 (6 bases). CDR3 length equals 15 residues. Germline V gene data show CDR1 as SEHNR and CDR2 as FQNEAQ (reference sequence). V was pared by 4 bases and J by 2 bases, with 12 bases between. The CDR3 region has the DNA TGTGCCAGCAGCTCGGGGGGCTCTGGCAATCAGCCCCAGCATTTT. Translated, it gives CASSSGGSGNQPQHF.

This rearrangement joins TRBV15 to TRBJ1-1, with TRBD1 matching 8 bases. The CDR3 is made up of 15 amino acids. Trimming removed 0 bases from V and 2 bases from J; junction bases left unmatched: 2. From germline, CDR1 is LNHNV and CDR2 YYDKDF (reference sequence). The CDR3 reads CATSRDRGHNTEAFF. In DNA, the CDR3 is TGTGCCACCAGCAGAGACAGGGGGCACAACACTGAAGCTTTCTTT.

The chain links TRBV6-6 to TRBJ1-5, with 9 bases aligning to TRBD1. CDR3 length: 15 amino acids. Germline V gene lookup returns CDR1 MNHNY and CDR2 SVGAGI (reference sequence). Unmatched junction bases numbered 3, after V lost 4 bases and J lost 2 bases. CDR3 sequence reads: CASSLQGAGNQPQHF. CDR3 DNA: TGTGCCAGCAGTTTACAGGGGGCTGGCAATCAGCCCCAGCATTTT.